This entry is about one T cell receptor (beta chain). Its antigen remains unidentified. Positively selected for CCR7, the CD45RO-negative cells used as naive CD8 cells excluded terminally differentiated effector memory CD45RA+ cells. Here immunoSEQ multiplex PCR was the method, and the copy in TCRdb shows in-frame clones only, minus some. The table lists around 620,000 clones, approximately 95% of them singletons. This sample was taken from a study of shared clonotypes between healthy human individuals. Study-level points and caveats: Clonotype sharing among donors, it was expected, would be affected by sequencing depth.

The CDR3 sequence is 13 residues long. J gave up 8 bases and V 2 bases, and 6 bases lay outside the gene matches. From germline, CDR1 is GTSNPN and CDR2 SVGIG (reference sequence). The receptor's source is a woman in her 30s in good health. This rearrangement joins TRBV30 to TRBJ1-3; 7 bases fit TRBD1. The sequencing input was naive CD8+ T cells sorted from blood. The CDR3 DNA is TGTGCCTGGAGTCAAGACAGGGAGGACACCATATATTTT. Translation gives CAWSQDREDTIYF.